The 30 T cell receptor beta chains given below trace back to one sample, sequenced in a study of T cells in Graves' hyperthyroidism and ophthalmopathy. Amplification of TCR beta CDR3 regions used RNA as the template. The HTBI set primed first-round TCR CDR3 RT-PCR. TCRdb passed the multiplex PCR reads through MiXCR, listing each CDR3 protein once. This sample has about 420,000 distinct CDR3 sequences, with 15% to 18% found just once. Sequencing was carried out using blood. These receptors originate from a woman aged 18-30 years with Graves' hyperthyroidism.

This clonotype was recorded at least ten times. CDR3 amino acids: CASSAGNTGELFF. CDR3 DNA: TGTGCCAGCAGTGCAGGGAACACCGGGGAGCTGTTTTTT. V and J are TRBV6-4 and TRBJ2-2, with D unclear. Germline lookup yields CDR1 MRHNA and CDR2 SNTAGT. The CDR3 consists of 13 residues. Trimming pared 4 bases from V and 1 base from J, leaving 4 bases between.

V gene TRBV6-5 combines with J gene TRBJ2-5, with D perhaps TRBD1 (6 bases). This CDR3 has 16 amino acids. Trimming stripped 4 bases from V and 1 base from J, with 16 bases between. CDR1 MNHEY and CDR2 SVGAGI come from the germline V gene. CDR3: CASSSLRRDTQETQYF. In nucleotides, the CDR3 is TGTGCCAGCAGTTCCCTTCGCCGGGACACCCAAGAGACCCAGTACTTC.

Many counts were recorded for this clonotype. The rearrangement links TRBV5-1 to TRBJ2-7, with unresolved D. CDR1 is SGHRS, CDR2 YFSETQ, per germline. With 0 bases removed from V and 0 bases from J, the gap between germline ends came to 10 bases. CDR3 length equals 15 residues. The DNA of the CDR3 is TGCGCCAGCAGCTTGGCGACGGGTCCCTCCTACGAGCAGTACTTC. This gives the protein CASSLATGPSYEQYF. The variable domain in full, completed from reference TRBV5-1 and TRBJ2-7, reads KAGVTQTPRYLIKTRGQQVTLSCSPISGHRSVSWYQQTPGQGLQFLFEYFSETQRNKGNFPGRFSGRQFSNSRSEMNVSTLELGDSALYLCASSLATGPSYEQYFGPGTRLTVT.

The sample holds many counts of this clonotype. This chain joins TRBV12-3 or TRBV12-4 and TRBJ2-7; D ambiguous. CDR3 size: 13 residues. V shed 6 bases and J shed 2 bases, with 11 bases lying between them. CDR3 DNA sequence: TGTGCCAGCAGCCCTAAAACAACCTACGAGCAGTACTTC. Amino acids: CASSPKTTYEQYF.

This clonotype has a handful of counts. The gene calls are TRBV10-3 and TRBJ2-7, with D perhaps matching TRBD1 (6 bases). CDR3 length: 16 residues. Trimming took off 5 bases at V and 4 bases at J, with 21 bases between the two ends. Germline V CDR1 and CDR2: ENHRY, SYGVKD. As DNA, the CDR3 is TGTGCCATCAGTTGGGACCGGGACAACTTGTATTACGAGCAGTACTTC. Protein product: CAISWDRDNLYYEQYF.

This clonotype was seen more than once but under ten times. The rearrangement links TRBV20-1 to TRBJ2-1; 13 nucleotides agree with TRBD2. This CDR3 has 14 amino acids. J was trimmed by 9 bases and V by 6 bases; bases with no gene match: 8. Germline lookup yields CDR1 DFQATT and CDR2 SNEGSKA (reference sequence). In nucleotides, the CDR3 is TGCAGTGCCTCCGGCGGGACTAGCGGGGTTGAGCAGTTCTTC. Translating it yields CSASGGTSGVEQFF.

This clonotype was seen many times. This chain links TRBV2 with TRBJ1-5; 8 bases are shared with TRBD1. CDR1 and CDR2 (germline): SNHLY, FYNNEI. The ends lost 4 bases at V and 6 bases at J; junction bases unmatched: 8. CDR3 length: 15 amino acids. CDR3 coding DNA: TGTGCCAGCAGTGTTGGGCAGGGGGCTACTCAGCCCCAGCATTTT. Protein sequence: CASSVGQGATQPQHF.

The chain carries TRBV27 and TRBJ2-6; 12 positions match TRBD2. The CDR3 loop spans 18 amino acids. The V gene's germline CDR1 is MNHEY and CDR2 SMNVEV (reference sequence). With 6 bases clipped from V and 0 bases from J, the junction kept 6 bases outside the gene matches. The CDR3 nucleotides are TGTGCCAGCAGGACTAGCGGGAGAATTAGCTCTGGGGCCAACGTCCTGACTTTC. Translated, it gives CASRTSGRISSGANVLTF.

This clonotype was picked up many times. V and J are TRBV7-8 and TRBJ1-5, with D perhaps TRBD1 (6 bases). Germline lookup yields CDR1 SGHVS and CDR2 FQNEAQ. CDR3 size: 19 residues. The ends were cut back, 2 bases at V and 3 bases at J, with 23 bases in the middle. CDR3 DNA: TGTGCCAGCAGCTTACCCTCCGGGGGGCCTCAGGAGCACAATCAGCCCCAGCATTTT. Its translation is CASSLPSGGPQEHNQPQHF.

This clonotype was recorded at least ten times. A junction boundary mismatches the germline segment, possibly from a read error. The J gene is TRBJ1-1, the V gene TRBV5-1; D gene uncertain. This CDR3 has 12 residues. Germline lookup yields CDR1 SGHRS and CDR2 YFSETQ. The CDR3 reads CASMGGNAEAFF. For the CDR3, the DNA is TGCGCCAGCATGGGAGGGAACGCTGAAGCTTTCTTT.

This clonotype was recorded many times. V and J are TRBV11-3 and TRBJ1-1, with a possible D match to TRBD1 (5 bases). The CDR3 consists of 14 residues. Per germline, CDR1 SGHNT and CDR2 YENEEA. Between the trimmed V and J ends, which lost 1 base and 6 bases, there was a span of 12 bases. The CDR3 region has the DNA TGTGCCAGCAGCTTAGGGCACCCGGGGGCTGAAGCTTTCTTT. Residues: CASSLGHPGAEAFF.

This clonotype was seen more than once but under ten times. The chain is built from TRBV30 and TRBJ2-3; TRBD2 matches at 11 bases. From germline, CDR1 is GTSNPN and CDR2 SVGIG (reference sequence). The CDR3 totals 13 residues. The V segment lost 8 bases and the J segment 7 bases; nucleotides outside the gene matches: 8. CDR3 loop: CATIAGGPYTQYF. CDR3 DNA sequence: TGTGCCACAATAGCGGGGGGGCCATATACGCAGTATTTT.

This clonotype was counted between two and nine times. The chain employs TRBV9 and TRBJ2-4; unclear D gene. V dropped 4 bases and J dropped 1 base, with 9 bases sitting between them. This CDR3 contains 14 residues. From germline, CDR1 is SGDLS and CDR2 YYNGEE. Written as DNA, the CDR3 is TGTGCCAGCAGCTCCGCGGCGGCCAAAAACATTCAGTACTTC. Its protein is CASSSAAAKNIQYF.

This clonotype was observed at least ten times. The V gene is TRBV28, the J gene TRBJ2-7; D gene ambiguous. V dropped 2 bases and J dropped 4 bases, with 6 bases sitting between them. Germline V gene lookup returns CDR1 MDHEN and CDR2 SYDVKM. The CDR3 extends over 12 amino acids. CDR3 DNA sequence: TGTGCCAGCAGTTTAAACGCTTACGAGCAGTACTTC. Translating it yields CASSLNAYEQYF.

At least ten counts were recorded for this clonotype. V usage is TRBV5-1 and J usage is TRBJ2-3; 11 nucleotides line up with TRBD2. CDR3 length: 16 residues. V was pared by 3 bases and J by 0 bases, with 3 bases of the junction left unmatched. In germline, CDR1 is SGHRS, CDR2 YFSETQ. CDR3 region: CASSSGLAGSTDTQYF. DNA for the CDR3: TGCGCCAGCAGCTCCGGACTAGCGGGCAGCACAGATACGCAGTATTTT.

The chain is built from TRBV11-2 and TRBJ2-2; D may be TRBD2 (5 bases). Germline V lookup: CDR1 SGHAT, CDR2 FQNNGV. The germline V and J ends were trimmed by 1 base and 1 base, with 10 bases remaining between them. This CDR3 spans 16 amino acids. In nucleotides, the CDR3 is TGTGCCAGCAGCTTAGCGTCTAGCCGGAACACCGGGGAGCTGTTTTTT. Protein product: CASSLASSRNTGELFF.

This clonotype was detected ten times or more. The chain uses TRBV10-3 and TRBJ2-1, with 9 bases lining up with TRBD2. The CDR3 has 17 residues. With 2 bases clipped from V and 3 bases from J, the junction kept 8 bases outside the gene matches. From germline, CDR1 is ENHRY and CDR2 SYGVKD. The CDR3 is CAISEDSTSGNYNEQFF. CDR3 coding DNA: TGTGCCATCAGTGAGGACTCGACTAGCGGAAACTACAATGAGCAGTTCTTC.

The chain links TRBV4-1 to TRBJ1-2, with D perhaps matching TRBD1 (5 bases). The V end was cut by 0 bases, the J end by 6 bases, with 20 bases between. The CDR3 is 17 residues long. CDR1 MGHRA and CDR2 YSYEKL come from the germline V gene. In DNA, the CDR3 is TGCGCCAGCAGCCAAGAGGCAGGGAGGAACTTGAGGGATGGCTACACCTTC. It encodes CASSQEAGRNLRDGYTF.

This rearrangement joins TRBV6-1 to TRBJ1-2; the match to TRBD1 covers 9 bases. V trimming: 6 bases; J trimming: 8 bases; junction bases outside the gene matches: 7. This CDR3 is 13 amino acids long. CDR1 MNHNS and CDR2 SASEGT come from the germline V gene. CDR3 in amino acids: CASRASGTGGYTF. The CDR3 bases are TGTGCCAGCAGAGCCTCCGGGACAGGGGGCTACACCTTC.

This clonotype was found many times. V gene TRBV7-2 combines with J gene TRBJ2-2; D could derive from TRBD1 or TRBD2 (6 bases each). The V gene lost 3 bases and the J gene lost 5 bases, with 13 bases spanning the gap. This CDR3 spans 15 amino acids. From germline, CDR1 is SGHTA and CDR2 FQGNSA. CDR3 bases: TGTGCCAGCAGCTTCGGGGGCCGGGGGACCGGGGAGCTGTTTTTT. This codes for CASSFGGRGTGELFF.

At least ten counts were recorded for this clonotype. In DNA, the CDR3 is TGTGCCAGCTCACCTAGACTAGCGGGGGATTACAATGAGCAGTTCTTC. Its protein is CASSPRLAGDYNEQFF. This sequence joins TRBV18 and TRBJ2-1; TRBD2 agrees at 12 bases. Trimming at V came to 3 bases and at J to 4 bases, leaving 4 bases not matched to a gene. Germline V CDR1 and CDR2: KGHSH, LQKENI. The CDR3 contains 16 residues.

The chain recombines TRBV24-1 with TRBJ1-1, with D possibly matching TRBD1 (5 bases). V was cut by 5 bases and J by 11 bases, with 11 bases left in between. Germline V gene sequence: CDR1 KGHDR, CDR2 SFDVKD. There are 11 residues in the CDR3. The CDR3 loop reads CATSVGDAAFF. The CDR3 DNA reads as TGTGCCACCAGTGTGGGGGATGCGGCTTTCTTT.

This clonotype was seen more than once but under ten times. The chain's CDR3 is CASSSYAGLEDTQYF. CDR3 in DNA: TGTGCCAGCAGCTCGTACGCGGGACTTGAGGATACGCAGTATTTT. This chain uses TRBV7-3 with TRBJ2-3; D perhaps matches TRBD2 (6 bases). Germline V gives CDR1 SGHTA, CDR2 FQGTGA. This CDR3 contains 15 residues. V was cut by 4 bases and J by 6 bases, with 17 bases left in between.

This clonotype was counted once. V and J are TRBV9 and TRBJ2-7; 10 bases line up with TRBD1. Germline values: CDR1 SGDLS, CDR2 YYNGEE. The V and J ends lost 1 base and 6 bases, in that order; junction bases with no gene match: 7. CDR3 length: 15 amino acids. CDR3 nucleotides: TGTGCCAGCAGCGTAATGGGGGACAGGGGTGCCGAGCAGTACTTC. Its protein is CASSVMGDRGAEQYF.

This clonotype was seen many times. This chain joins TRBV5-1 and TRBJ2-7; a weak D match, TRBD2 (5 bases). Germline CDR1 SGHRS, CDR2 YFSETQ. V lost 4 bases and J lost 3, with 26 bases in between. The CDR3 is 18 amino acids. Here the CDR3 reads CASSLEGSLPNYYYEQYF. The CDR3 DNA sequence: TGCGCCAGCAGCCTCGAGGGATCCCTCCCCAACTACTACTACGAGCAGTACTTC.

This clonotype was counted ten times or more. The V and J genes are TRBV6-1 and TRBJ2-7; D is undetermined. Deletions cut 7 bases from V and 5 bases from J, with 18 bases between. The CDR3 runs to 14 residues. The germline V gene has CDR1 MNHNS and CDR2 SASEGT. CDR3 sequence: CASNPLERVHEQYF. The CDR3 DNA reads TGTGCCAGCAACCCATTGGAGAGAGTCCACGAGCAGTACTTC.

The CDR3 DNA follows: TGTGCCAGCAGTTTGCGCCGAAACACCATATATTTT. Protein product: CASSLRRNTIYF. The chain combines TRBV12-3 or TRBV12-4 with TRBJ1-3; no firm D call. The V end was cut by 3 bases, the J end by 5 bases, with 5 bases between. This CDR3 spans 12 amino acids.

CDR3 nucleotide sequence: TGTGCCAGTAGGCACCCCGGGACATTTGGCTTAAATCAGCCCCAGCATTTT. This gives the protein CASRHPGTFGLNQPQHF. This chain uses TRBV19 with TRBJ1-5; the D gene is possibly TRBD1 (6 bases). CDR1 LNHDA and CDR2 SQIVND come from the germline V gene (reference sequence). Trimming took off 6 bases at V and 4 bases at J, with 22 bases between the two ends. The length of the CDR3 is 17 residues. The whole variable domain, remainder taken from reference TRBV19 and TRBJ1-5, is DGGITQSPKYLFRKEGQNVTLSCEQNLNHDAMYWYRQDPGQGLRLIYYSQIVNDFQKGDIAEGYSVSREKKESFPLTVTSAQKNPTAFYLCASRHPGTFGLNQPQHFGDGTRLSIL.

This clonotype was recorded many times. CDR3 amino acids: CASSEFGIEGEQYF. The CDR3 nucleotides are TGCGCCAGCAGTGAGTTTGGTATAGAAGGCGAGCAGTACTTC. This chain uses TRBV10-1 with TRBJ2-7; D unresolved. CDR3 size: 14 residues. Germline V gene sequence: CDR1 WNHNN, CDR2 SYGVQD (reference sequence). Trimming took 1 base from V and 6 from J, leaving 13 bases between them.

Many counts were recorded for this clonotype. The chain has TRBV11-2 and TRBJ2-3; D perhaps matches TRBD2 (6 bases). CDR3 size: 15 residues. Germline V CDR1 and CDR2: SGHAT, FQNNGV. V was trimmed by 5 bases and J by 2 bases, leaving 14 bases between them. CDR3 sequence (DNA): TGTGCCAGCAGCCCGGGCGCGGGGCACACAGATACGCAGTATTTT. Encoded protein: CASSPGAGHTDTQYF. Variable domain in full (rest from reference TRBV11-2 and TRBJ2-3): EAGVAQSPRYKIIEKRQSVAFWCNPISGHATLYWYQQILGQGPKLLIQFQNNGVVDDSQLPKDRFSAERLKGVDSTLKIQPAKLEDSAVYLCASSPGAGHTDTQYFGPGTRLTVL.